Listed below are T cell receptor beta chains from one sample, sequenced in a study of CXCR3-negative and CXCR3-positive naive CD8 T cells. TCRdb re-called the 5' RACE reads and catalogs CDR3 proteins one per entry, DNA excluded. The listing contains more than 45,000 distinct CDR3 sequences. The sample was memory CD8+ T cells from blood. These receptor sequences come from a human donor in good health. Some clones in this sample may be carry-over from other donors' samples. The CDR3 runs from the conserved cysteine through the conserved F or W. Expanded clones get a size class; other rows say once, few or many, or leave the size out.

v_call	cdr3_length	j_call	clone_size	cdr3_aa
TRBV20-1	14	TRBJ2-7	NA	CSARTGTSLNEQYF
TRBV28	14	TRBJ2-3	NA	CASSLKREADTQYF
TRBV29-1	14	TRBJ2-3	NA	CSVGASGETDTQYF
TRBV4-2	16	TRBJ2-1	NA	CASSQEGSGNYNEQFF
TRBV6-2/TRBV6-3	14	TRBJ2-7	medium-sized	CASSYSDTTYEQYF
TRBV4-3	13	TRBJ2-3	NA	CASIQDSTDTQYF
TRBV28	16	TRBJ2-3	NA	CASSFSGQGTTDTQYF
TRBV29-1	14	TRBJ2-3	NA	CSVDGTGGYDTQYF
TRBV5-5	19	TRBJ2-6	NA	CASSPGTVLSLAGANVLTF
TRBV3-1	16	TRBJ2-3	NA	CASSQGGPVLRDTQYF
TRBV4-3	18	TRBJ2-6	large	CASSQEDRGRSGANVLTF
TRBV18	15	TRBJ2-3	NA	CASSPPPPDPDTQYF
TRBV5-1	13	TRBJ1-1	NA	CASSAGKNTEAFF
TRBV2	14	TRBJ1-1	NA	CASEGEGLNTEAFF
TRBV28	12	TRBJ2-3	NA	CASRSWGDTQYF
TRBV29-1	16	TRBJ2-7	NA	CSVEDLGGGSSYEQYF
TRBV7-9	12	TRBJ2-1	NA	CASGPLGLEQFF
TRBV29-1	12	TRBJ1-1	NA	CSVWTQNTEAFF
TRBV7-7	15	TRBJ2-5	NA	CASSLGVLRQETQYF
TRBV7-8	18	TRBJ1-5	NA	CASTPVVGGPRSGQPQHF
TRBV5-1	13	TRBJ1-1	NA	CASSAGQNTEAFF
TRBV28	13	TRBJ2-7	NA	CASTLTGSYEQYF
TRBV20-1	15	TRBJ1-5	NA	CSVASQGLEYQPQHF
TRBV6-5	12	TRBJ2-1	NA	CASGSGGNEQFF
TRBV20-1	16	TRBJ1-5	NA	CSARDSRPEGIEPQHF
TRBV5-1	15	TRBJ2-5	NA	CASSPSGRIQETQYF
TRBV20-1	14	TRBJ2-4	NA	CSARHRADWNIQYF
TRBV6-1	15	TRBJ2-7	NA	CASSGLSGGAEEQYF
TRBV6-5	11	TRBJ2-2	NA	CASTSTGELFF
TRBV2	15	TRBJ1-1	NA	CASSESSRLNTEAFF
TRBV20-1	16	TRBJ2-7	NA	CSARDSSYQIAYEQYF
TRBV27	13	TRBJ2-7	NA	CASRAGGKVEQYF
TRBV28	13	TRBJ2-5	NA	CASSLRQQETQYF
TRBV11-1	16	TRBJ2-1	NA	CASSLRGLPLYNEQFF
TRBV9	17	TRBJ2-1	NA	CASSVGSTQGVYNEQFF
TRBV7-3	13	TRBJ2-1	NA	CASSLGLYNEQFF
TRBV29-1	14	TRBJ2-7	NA	CSVEERGQTYEQYF
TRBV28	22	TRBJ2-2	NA	CASTNSGVRLAGTGTNTGELFF
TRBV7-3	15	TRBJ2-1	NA	CASSLKPGQGDEQFF
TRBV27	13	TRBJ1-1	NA	CASSRQGDTEAFF
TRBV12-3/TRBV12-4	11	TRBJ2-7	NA	CASSQLYEQYF
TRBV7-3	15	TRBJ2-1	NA	CASSWGQGTYNEQFF
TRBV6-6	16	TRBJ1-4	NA	CASSSRQGSTNEKLFF
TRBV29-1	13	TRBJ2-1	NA	CSVNSLGYNEQFF
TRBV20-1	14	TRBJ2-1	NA	CSARSPDRGNEQFF
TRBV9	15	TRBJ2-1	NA	CASSDTGTVPIEQFF
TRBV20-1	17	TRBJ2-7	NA	CSARVWPTDPTAYEQYF
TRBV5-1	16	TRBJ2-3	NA	CASSLASTGATDTQYF
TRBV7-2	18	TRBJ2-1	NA	CASSPTGAGVDLGNEQFF
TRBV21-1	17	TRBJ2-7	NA	CASSKVGGTSGPYEQYF
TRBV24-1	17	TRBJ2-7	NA	CATSDVDPGQVMSEQYF
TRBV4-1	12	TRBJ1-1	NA	CASSQRDGEAFF
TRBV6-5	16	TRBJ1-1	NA	CASSYSQWAVVTEAFF
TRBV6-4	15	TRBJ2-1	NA	CASSVSAGGSNKQFF
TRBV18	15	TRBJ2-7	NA	CASSLRQGAAYEQYF
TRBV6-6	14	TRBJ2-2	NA	CASSILAGTGELFF
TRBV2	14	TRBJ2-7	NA	CATSEQRSSYEQYF
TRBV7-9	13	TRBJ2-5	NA	CASSAPSQETQYF
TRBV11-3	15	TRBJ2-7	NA	CASSLDRGPSYEQYF
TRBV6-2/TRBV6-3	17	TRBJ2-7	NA	CASSSRPRTGSPYEQYF